This T cell receptor (beta chain) was recovered during a study of PD-1 blockade in classical Hodgkin lymphoma. Study-level results: After ASCT, patients who started nivolumab under 1 year later were excluded. Compared with healthy donors, newly diagnosed patients reportedly showed lower baseline TCR diversity. The repertoire differences lack a defined cause, possibly disease activity or prior therapy.

Relapse after autologous stem cell transplantation occurred in every patient, and brentuximab vedotin exposure varied. Progressive disease, partial response or complete response was each patient's best response. This CDR3 is 16 amino acids long. Germline V gene lookup returns CDR1 MGHRA and CDR2 YSYEKL. Trimming took 2 bases from V and 12 from J, leaving 22 bases between them. Some clones are missing from TCRdb's copy, which holds only in-frame ones; the method was immunoSEQ multiplex PCR. The data show 21,000 or so clones, over 65% seen once. This clone was recorded only once. Its antigen remains unknown.

The gene calls are TRBV4-1 and TRBJ1-4, with no clear D. Sequencing was performed on peripheral blood mononuclear cells (PBMCs), taken at baseline. This clonotype originated in a human donor with classical Hodgkin lymphoma. CDR3 in amino acids: CASSQRPGGLELELFF. DNA of the CDR3: TGCGCCAGCAGCCAACGACCCGGCGGGCTCGAGCTGGAACTGTTTTTT.